These 32 T cell receptor beta chains were sequenced from one sample in a study of OX40 agonist ivuxolimab in advanced cancers. Profiled with immunoSEQ multiplex PCR; TCRdb holds only in-frame clones, not every one. The sample includes over 95,000 clones, about 96% seen only once; the top ten take around 2%. Here the sequenced sample was CD4+ or CD8+ T cells sorted from blood, taken in a trial of the OX40 agonist ivuxolimab. The source of these receptors is an adult with an advanced solid tumor such as melanoma, head and neck, liver or kidney cancer.

This clone was seen once. The J gene is TRBJ2-5, the V gene TRBV2; possibly TRBD2 for D (6 bases). Per germline, CDR1 SNHLY and CDR2 FYNNEI. The V and J ends lost 7 bases and 2 bases respectively, with 11 bases between them. The CDR3 extends over 13 amino acids. This chain's CDR3 is CASNEEGQETQYF. CDR3 nucleotide sequence: TGTGCCAGCAATGAGGAGGGGCAAGAGACCCAGTACTTC.

The chain couples TRBV11-2 to TRBJ1-1; TRBD1 matches 7 bases. This CDR3 is built from 13 residues. CDR1 and CDR2 (germline): SGHAT, FQNNGV. Trimming removed 3 bases from V and 5 bases from J; junction bases left unmatched: 3. The CDR3 coding sequence is TGTGCCAGCAGCTTCCGGACAGGAACTGAAGCTTTCTTT. Protein sequence: CASSFRTGTEAFF.

This chain links TRBV5-4 with TRBJ1-5; 7 bases are shared with TRBD1. The CDR3 is made up of 14 amino acids. V shed 0 bases and J 4 bases; nucleotides not matched to a gene: 1. Germline CDR1 reads SGHNT; CDR2 reads YYREEE (reference sequence). DNA for the CDR3: TGTGCCAGCAGCTTGGACAGGGGAAATCAGCCCCAGCATTTT. Its translation is CASSLDRGNQPQHF.

The chain recombines TRBV19 with TRBJ2-7, with D maybe TRBD2 (6 bases). The germline V gene encodes CDR1 LNHDA and CDR2 SQIVND (reference sequence). Trimming left V 7 bases short and J 2 bases short, with 12 bases between. CDR3 size: 13 residues. CDR3 in amino acids: CASNPGAAYEQYF. The CDR3 nucleotides are TGTGCCAGTAATCCGGGAGCGGCCTACGAGCAGTACTTC.

The rearrangement uses TRBV7-9 and TRBJ1-1; D remains unclear. Germline assignment: CDR1 SEHNR and CDR2 FQNEAQ (reference sequence). The V gene lost 4 bases and the J gene lost 10 bases, with 13 bases spanning the gap. The CDR3 is made up of 12 amino acids. CDR3 DNA sequence: TGTGCCAGCAGCTCGTTGAAACCCGGAGCTTTCTTT. Protein: CASSSLKPGAFF.

This clone was picked up one time. CDR3 sequence (DNA): TGTGCCAGCAGTTTACCCACTGTCATGAACACTGAAGCTTTCTTT. Translated, it gives CASSLPTVMNTEAFF. This chain connects TRBV28 to TRBJ1-1, with D unresolved. The germline gives CDR1 MDHEN, CDR2 SYDVKM. V was pared by 2 bases and J by 0 bases, with 10 bases between. This CDR3 has 15 residues.

Here the CDR3 DNA reads TGTGCCAGCAGCTCCCGGAGTAGCGGGAGGGTCAGTGAGCAGTTCTTC. Residues: CASSSRSSGRVSEQFF. This sequence joins TRBV11-3 and TRBJ2-1; the match to TRBD2 covers 11 bases. With V trimmed by 4 bases and J by 9 bases, 11 bases remained unmatched. The CDR3 contains 16 residues. Germline lookup yields CDR1 SGHNT and CDR2 YENEEA.

This clone was observed once. The chain joins TRBV5-6 to TRBJ2-7; D is unclear. The CDR3 spans 13 residues. Trimming left V 0 bases short and J 5 bases short, with 9 bases between. Germline V CDR1 and CDR2: SGHDT, YYEEEE. The DNA for the CDR3 is TGTGCCAGCAGCTTGGGTAGGTTTCACGAGCAGTACTTC. Translated: CASSLGRFHEQYF.

The chain carries TRBV6-5 and TRBJ2-7, with TRBD1 matching 11 bases. Unmatched junction bases numbered 3, after V lost 5 bases and J lost 3 bases. This CDR3 has 14 amino acids. Germline V gene data show CDR1 as MNHEY and CDR2 as SVGAGI. The CDR3 sequence is CASSVGTGGYEQYF. DNA for the CDR3: TGTGCCAGCAGTGTCGGGACAGGGGGCTACGAGCAGTACTTC.

V usage is TRBV19 and J usage is TRBJ1-1; TRBD1 matches at 7 bases. Germline values: CDR1 LNHDA, CDR2 SQIVND (reference sequence). Trimming at V came to 3 bases and at J to 1 base, leaving 2 bases not matched to a gene. The CDR3 length is 14 residues. CDR3 loop: CASSMGQTNTEAFF. CDR3 DNA: TGTGCCAGTAGTATGGGACAGACGAACACTGAAGCTTTCTTT.

The chain joins TRBV7-7 to TRBJ1-4; D is unclear. V was shortened by 5 bases and J by 4 bases, with 20 bases between the two germline ends. The CDR3 spans 17 residues. The germline CDR1 and CDR2 sequences are SSHAT and FNYEAQ (reference sequence). CDR3 protein: CASSLDSQSRGNEKLFF. CDR3 sequence (DNA): TGTGCCAGCAGCCTAGATAGTCAGTCCCGGGGTAATGAAAAACTGTTTTTT. The complete variable domain, with remaining parts taken from reference TRBV7-7 and TRBJ1-4, reads GAGVSQSPRYKVTKRGQDVTLRCDPISSHATLYWYQQALGQGPEFLTYFNYEAQPDKSGLPSDRFSAERPEGSISTLTIQRTEQRDSAMYRCASSLDSQSRGNEKLFFGSGTQLSVL.

V and J are TRBV10-2 and TRBJ1-1; possible D gene TRBD1, 5 bases. The CDR3 sequence is 14 residues long. Looked up from germline, CDR1 is WSHSY and CDR2 is SAAADI. V dropped 3 bases and J dropped 4 bases, with 12 bases sitting between them. The CDR3 is CASSDETASTEAFF. The DNA for the CDR3 is TGCGCCAGCAGTGACGAGACAGCGTCCACTGAAGCTTTCTTT.

This clone was picked up one time. The V and J genes are TRBV28 and TRBJ2-7; D might be TRBD2 (5 bases). This CDR3 is built from 11 residues. The germline V and J ends were trimmed by 8 bases and 2 bases, with 7 bases remaining between them. Germline-derived CDR1 and CDR2 are MDHEN and SYDVKM. In nucleotides, the CDR3 is TGTGCCAGCCGCGGGCCCTACGAGCAGTACTTC. Translation gives CASRGPYEQYF. The complete variable domain, with remaining parts taken from reference TRBV28 and TRBJ2-7, reads DVKVTQSSRYLVKRTGEKVFLECVQDMDHENMFWYRQDPGLGLRLIYFSYDVKMKEKGDIPEGYSVSREKKERFSLILESASTNQTSMYLCASRGPYEQYFGPGTRLTVT.

The chain links TRBV7-3 to TRBJ2-1, with TRBD2 matching 9 bases. The junction had 10 bases not matched to a gene; V was cut back by 6 bases and J by 4 bases. The CDR3 has 16 amino acids. Per germline, CDR1 SGHTA and CDR2 FQGTGA. CDR3 amino acids: CASSSLSGGHYNEQFF. In DNA, the CDR3 is TGTGCCAGCAGTTCCTTAAGCGGGGGGCATTACAATGAGCAGTTCTTC.

This clone was counted between two and nine times. V is TRBV29-1 and J is TRBJ2-7, with 12 bases lining up with TRBD2. This CDR3 comprises 13 residues. V lost 7 bases and J lost 6; bases outside the gene matches: 7. Per germline, CDR1 SQVTM and CDR2 ANQGSEA. DNA for the CDR3: TGCAGCGCCGCGACTAGCGGGAGCTTCGAGCAGTACTTC. Translation gives CSAATSGSFEQYF.

The chain recombines TRBV28 with TRBJ1-5; D is possibly TRBD1 (6 bases). V was clipped by 3 bases and J by 5 bases, with 17 bases between them. Germline V gives CDR1 MDHEN, CDR2 SYDVKM. The length of the CDR3 is 16 residues. CDR3 region: CASSFRLQGWHQPQHF. The DNA of the CDR3 is TGTGCCAGCAGTTTCCGGCTTCAGGGGTGGCATCAGCCCCAGCATTTT.

The J gene is TRBJ2-1, the V gene TRBV2; the D call may be TRBD1 or TRBD2 (5 bases each). Per germline, CDR1 SNHLY and CDR2 FYNNEI. The CDR3 is 15 residues long. V was cut by 7 bases and J by 5 bases, with 18 bases left in between. Here the CDR3 reads CASISRGSSHNEQFF. CDR3 in DNA: TGTGCCAGCATCAGTCGGGGCTCAAGCCACAATGAGCAGTTCTTC.

The rearrangement uses TRBV7-9 and TRBJ2-3, with D hard to call. The CDR3 loop spans 14 amino acids. The ends were cut back, 5 bases at V and 0 bases at J, with 9 bases in the middle. Per germline, CDR1 SEHNR and CDR2 FQNEAQ (reference sequence). The CDR3 region is CASSVATSTDTQYF. The CDR3, as DNA: TGTGCCAGCAGCGTCGCCACTAGCACAGATACGCAGTATTTT. Based on the CDR3 plus reference TRBV7-9 and TRBJ2-3, the full variable domain is DTGVSQNPRHKITKRGQNVTFRCDPISEHNRLYWYRQTLGQGPEFLTYFQNEAQLEKSRLLSDRFSAERPKGSFSTLEIQRTEQGDSAMYLCASSVATSTDTQYFGPGTRLTVL.

The chain combines TRBV5-1 with TRBJ2-1; D is possibly TRBD2 (6 bases). This CDR3 is 15 amino acids long. Germline-derived CDR1 and CDR2 are SGHRS and YFSETQ. Trimming took 2 bases from V and 1 from J, leaving 10 bases between them. As DNA, the CDR3 is TGCGCCAGCAGCTTTTTGGCGGGGTCCTACAATGAGCAGTTCTTC. It specifies CASSFLAGSYNEQFF. Together with reference TRBV5-1 and TRBJ2-1, the CDR3 gives the full variable domain: KAGVTQTPRYLIKTRGQQVTLSCSPISGHRSVSWYQQTPGQGLQFLFEYFSETQRNKGNFPGRFSGRQFSNSRSEMNVSTLELGDSALYLCASSFLAGSYNEQFFGPGTRLTVL.

About this clone itself: The germline gene is not matched at one end of the junction; a read error may be the cause. The V gene is TRBV6-5, the J gene TRBJ1-4; D is unclear. The CDR3 runs to 11 residues. The germline gives CDR1 MNHEY, CDR2 SVGAGI. For the CDR3, the DNA is TGTGCCAGCAGTCCCGGGAGAGATACTATTTTT. Encoded protein: CASSPGRDTIF.

The chain has TRBV11-2 and TRBJ1-1; TRBD1 might be the D (5 bases). Trimming took 5 bases from V and 1 from J, leaving 8 bases between them. The CDR3 covers 13 residues. Germline V gene sequence: CDR1 SGHAT, CDR2 FQNNGV. CDR3 amino acids: CASSLGENTEAFF. The CDR3 DNA is TGTGCCAGCAGCCTAGGGGAGAACACTGAAGCTTTCTTT.

This sequence joins TRBV4-3 and TRBJ1-5; the D gene is possibly TRBD1 (5 bases). V was cut by 0 bases and J by 6 bases, with 12 bases left in between. The CDR3 has 15 amino acids. Per germline, CDR1 LGHNA and CDR2 YSLEER. The CDR3 bases are TGCGCCAGCAGCCAAGAGGTAGGGGTCGGTCAGCCCCAGCATTTT. Its protein is CASSQEVGVGQPQHF.

This chain joins TRBV5-1 and TRBJ2-7; tentatively, D is TRBD2 (6 bases). CDR1 and CDR2 (germline): SGHRS, YFSETQ. The CDR3 extends over 14 amino acids. V was trimmed by 4 bases and J by 1 base, leaving 12 bases between them. The CDR3 sequence is CASSPMGLSYEQYF. The CDR3, as DNA: TGCGCCAGCAGCCCCATGGGACTTTCCTACGAGCAGTACTTC.

V is TRBV7-8 and J is TRBJ2-4; 10 bases fit TRBD2. The V gene's germline CDR1 is SGHVS and CDR2 FQNEAQ. The CDR3 is 17 amino acids. The V and J ends lost 3 bases and 1 base, in that order; junction bases with no gene match: 6. CDR3 in amino acids: CASSFLASGGAKNIQYF. CDR3 nucleotide sequence: TGTGCCAGCAGCTTCCTGGCTAGCGGGGGTGCCAAAAACATTCAGTACTTC.

This clone was seen just once. The CDR3 nucleotides are TGTGCCAGCTGTCCGCTGCGGGGGGATACGCAGTATTTT. Translating gives CASCPLRGDTQYF. The chain is built from TRBV27 and TRBJ2-3, with TRBD2 identical over 7 bases. J lost 6 bases, V lost 8 bases, and 8 bases had no gene match. This CDR3 has 13 amino acids. The germline V gene encodes CDR1 MNHEY and CDR2 SMNVEV (reference sequence).

The chain employs TRBV9 and TRBJ2-1, with 10 bases that match TRBD2. V gave up 4 bases and J gave up 8 bases; unmatched junction bases: 12. Germline loops: CDR1 SGDLS, CDR2 YYNGEE. This CDR3 spans 16 amino acids. The CDR3 sequence is CASSIQLSGRGDEQFF. Written as DNA, the CDR3 is TGTGCCAGCAGCATCCAGCTAAGCGGGAGGGGCGATGAGCAGTTCTTC.

The gene calls are TRBV5-3 and TRBJ2-7; D may be TRBD1 (6 bases). TRBV5-3 has ORF status, its function being uncertain. Trimming removed 0 bases from V and 2 bases from J, with 18 bases in between. CDR3 length equals 17 residues. CDR3 nucleotide sequence: TGTGCCAGAAGCTTGGCGGGCCGGGACATTACCACCTACGAGCAGTACTTC. It translates to CARSLAGRDITTYEQYF.

The chain combines TRBV19 with TRBJ1-1, with D perhaps TRBD1 (6 bases). This CDR3 contains 12 residues. Germline CDR1 is LNHDA and CDR2 is SQIVND (reference sequence). The V end lost 6 bases, the J end lost 6 bases, and 11 bases lay between the germline ends. CDR3 protein: CASRGGAAEAFF. CDR3 in DNA: TGTGCCAGTAGGGGGGGGGCCGCTGAAGCTTTCTTT.

The CDR3 DNA follows: TGTGCCAGCAGTTCGAGGGCCGGGGAGCTGTTTTTT. Translated: CASSSRAGELFF. This chain links TRBV27 with TRBJ2-2; tentatively, D is TRBD2 (5 bases). V dropped 4 bases and J dropped 6 bases, with 6 bases sitting between them. The germline CDR1 and CDR2 sequences are MNHEY and SMNVEV (reference sequence). The CDR3 sequence is 12 residues long.

DNA for the CDR3: TGTGCCAGCAAAAAGAGGAGTGAGTACACCGGGGAGCTGTTTTTT. This encodes CASKKRSEYTGELFF. This chain links TRBV6-5 with TRBJ2-2; D is unresolved. The V end was cut by 7 bases, the J end by 3 bases, with 15 bases between. Germline V gene lookup returns CDR1 MNHEY and CDR2 SVGAGI. The CDR3 extends over 15 amino acids.

The chain joins TRBV28 to TRBJ1-1; 10 positions agree with TRBD1. Per the germline V gene, CDR1 is MDHEN and CDR2 is SYDVKM. The CDR3 runs 15 residues. V shed 6 bases and J 1 base; nucleotides not matched to a gene: 5. The CDR3 protein is CASRTGGPSNTEAFF. Written as DNA, the CDR3 is TGTGCCAGCAGGACAGGGGGCCCTTCGAACACTGAAGCTTTCTTT.

CDR3 DNA: TGTGCCAGCAGTGAGGGACAGGGGAGCACAGATACGCAGTATTTT. It is translated as CASSEGQGSTDTQYF. The V and J genes are TRBV6-4 and TRBJ2-3; TRBD1 matches at 10 bases. After removal of 3 bases from V and 0 bases from J, the junction contained 0 bases not matched to a gene. The CDR3 loop spans 15 amino acids. Germline-derived CDR1 and CDR2 are MRHNA and SNTAGT.